This T cell receptor beta chain was found in a study of OX40 agonist ivuxolimab in advanced cancers. This clone was observed once. What it binds is not known. The study, taken as a whole, reports: Partial responders at 0.1-3.0 mg/kg had among the lowest clonal expansion.

Profiling relied on immunoSEQ multiplex PCR, and the TCRdb table lists in-frame clones only, not all of them. The sample has around 74,000 clones, about 85% seen once. Trimming cost V 6 bases and J 3 bases, with 17 bases left between them. Germline V gives CDR1 LNHDA, CDR2 SQIVND (reference sequence). The CDR3 has 15 amino acids. The V gene is TRBV19, the J gene TRBJ1-2; no reliable D call. This TCR came from an adult with an advanced solid tumor such as melanoma, head and neck, liver or kidney cancer. This specimen consisted of CD4+ or CD8+ T cells sorted from blood, obtained in a trial of the OX40 agonist ivuxolimab. CDR3 sequence: CASSMETYSHYGYTF. CDR3 coding DNA: TGTGCCAGTAGCATGGAGACATATTCCCACTATGGCTACACCTTC.